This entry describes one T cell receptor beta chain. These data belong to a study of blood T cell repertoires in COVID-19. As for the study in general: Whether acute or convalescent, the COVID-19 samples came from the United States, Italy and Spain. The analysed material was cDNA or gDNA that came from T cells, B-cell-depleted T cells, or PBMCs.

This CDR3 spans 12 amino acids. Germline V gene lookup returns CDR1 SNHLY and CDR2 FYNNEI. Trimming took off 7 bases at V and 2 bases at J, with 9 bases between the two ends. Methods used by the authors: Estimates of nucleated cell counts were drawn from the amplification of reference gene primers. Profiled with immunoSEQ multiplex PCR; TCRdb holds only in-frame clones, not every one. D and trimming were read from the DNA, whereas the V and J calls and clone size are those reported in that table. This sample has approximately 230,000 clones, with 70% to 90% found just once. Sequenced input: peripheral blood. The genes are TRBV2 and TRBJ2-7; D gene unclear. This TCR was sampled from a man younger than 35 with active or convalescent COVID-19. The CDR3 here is CASILGAYEQYF. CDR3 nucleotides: TGTGCCAGCATTTTAGGAGCCTACGAGCAGTACTTC.